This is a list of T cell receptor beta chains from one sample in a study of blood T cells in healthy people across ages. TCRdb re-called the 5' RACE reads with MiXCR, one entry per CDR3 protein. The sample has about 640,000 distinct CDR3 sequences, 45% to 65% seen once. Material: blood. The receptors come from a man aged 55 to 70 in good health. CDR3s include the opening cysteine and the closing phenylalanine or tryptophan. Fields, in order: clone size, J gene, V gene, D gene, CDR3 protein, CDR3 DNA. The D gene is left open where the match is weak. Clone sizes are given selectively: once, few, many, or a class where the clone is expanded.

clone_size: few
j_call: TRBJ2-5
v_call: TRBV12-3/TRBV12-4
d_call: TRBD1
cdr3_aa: CASSSPGQGVETQYF
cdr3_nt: TGTGCCAGCAGTTCCCCAGGACAGGGGGTAGAGACCCAGTACTTC

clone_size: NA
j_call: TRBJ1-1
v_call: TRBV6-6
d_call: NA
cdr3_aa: CATLMNTEAFF
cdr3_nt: TGTGCCACACTTATGAACACTGAAGCTTTCTTT

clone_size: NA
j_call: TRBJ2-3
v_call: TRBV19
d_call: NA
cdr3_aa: CASSIDTQYF
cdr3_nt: TGTGCCAGTAGTATAGATACGCAGTATTTT

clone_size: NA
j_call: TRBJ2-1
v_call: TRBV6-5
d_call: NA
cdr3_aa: CASSSPRGGYNEQFF
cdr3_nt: TGTGCCAGCAGTTCTCCCCGTGGGGGCTACAATGAGCAGTTCTTC

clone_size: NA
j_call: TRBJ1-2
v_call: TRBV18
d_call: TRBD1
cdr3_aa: CASTGDSGYTF
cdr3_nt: TGTGCCAGCACAGGGGACAGCGGCTACACCTTC

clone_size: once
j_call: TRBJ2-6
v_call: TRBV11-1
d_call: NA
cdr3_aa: CASSPGGRADSLSGANVLTF
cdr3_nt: TGTGCCAGCAGCCCTGGAGGCCGGGCGGACAGTCTGTCTGGGGCCAACGTCCTGACTTTC

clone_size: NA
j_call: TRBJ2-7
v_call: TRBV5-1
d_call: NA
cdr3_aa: CASSLEGVLGYEQYF
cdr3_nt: TGCGCCAGCAGCTTGGAAGGCGTTTTGGGCTACGAGCAGTACTTC

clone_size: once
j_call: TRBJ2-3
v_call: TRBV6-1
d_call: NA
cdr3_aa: CASERADTQYF
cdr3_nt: TGTGCCAGCGAGCGAGCTGATACGCAGTATTTT

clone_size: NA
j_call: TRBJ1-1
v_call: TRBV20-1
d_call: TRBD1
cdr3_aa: CSARGRQGREAFF
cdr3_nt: TGCAGTGCTAGAGGTCGACAGGGTCGGGAAGCTTTCTTT

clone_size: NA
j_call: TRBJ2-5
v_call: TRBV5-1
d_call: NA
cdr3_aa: CASSLATETQYF
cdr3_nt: TGCGCCAGCAGCTTGGCCACGGAGACCCAGTACTTC

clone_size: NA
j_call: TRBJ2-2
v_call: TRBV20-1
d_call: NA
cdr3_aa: CSARIMSVDSNTGELFF
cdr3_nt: TGCAGTGCTAGAATTATGTCAGTGGATTCGAACACCGGGGAGCTGTTTTTT

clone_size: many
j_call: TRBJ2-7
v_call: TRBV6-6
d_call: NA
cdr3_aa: CASSYRQGPYEQYF
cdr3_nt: TGTGCCAGCAGTTACCGGCAGGGGCCCTACGAGCAGTACTTC

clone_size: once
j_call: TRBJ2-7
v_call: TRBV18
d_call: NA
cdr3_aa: CASSPGREPYEQYF
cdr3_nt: TGTGCCAGCTCACCAGGGCGGGAACCTTACGAGCAGTACTTC

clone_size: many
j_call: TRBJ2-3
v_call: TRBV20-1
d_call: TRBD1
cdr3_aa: CSALWGTGATDTQYF
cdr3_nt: TGCAGTGCACTCTGGGGGACAGGGGCCACAGATACGCAGTATTTT

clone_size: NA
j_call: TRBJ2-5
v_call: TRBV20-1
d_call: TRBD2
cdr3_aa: CSAVTSGGSWETQYF
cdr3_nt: TGCAGTGCCGTTACTAGCGGGGGCTCGTGGGAGACCCAGTACTTC

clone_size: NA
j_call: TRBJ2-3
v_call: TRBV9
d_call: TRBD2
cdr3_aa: CASSVAPSGGDTQYF
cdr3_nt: TGTGCCAGCAGCGTAGCGCCTAGCGGGGGCGATACGCAGTATTTT

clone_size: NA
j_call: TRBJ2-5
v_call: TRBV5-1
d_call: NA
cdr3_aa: CASSLFNGQETQYF
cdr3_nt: TGCGCCAGCAGCTTGTTTAACGGCCAAGAGACCCAGTACTTC

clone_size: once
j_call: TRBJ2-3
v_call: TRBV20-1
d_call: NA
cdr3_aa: CSARDQAPQGDTQYF
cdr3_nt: TGCAGTGCTAGAGATCAAGCGCCCCAGGGAGATACGCAGTATTTT

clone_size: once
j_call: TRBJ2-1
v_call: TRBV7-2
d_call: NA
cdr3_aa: CASSLRGREAYNEQFF
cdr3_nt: TGTGCCAGCAGCTTAAGGGGGAGGGAGGCCTACAATGAGCAGTTCTTC

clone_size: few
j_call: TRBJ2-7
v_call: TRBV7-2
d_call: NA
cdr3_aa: CASSLVKLREQYF
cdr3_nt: TGTGCCAGCAGCTTAGTGAAGTTGAGGGAGCAGTACTTC

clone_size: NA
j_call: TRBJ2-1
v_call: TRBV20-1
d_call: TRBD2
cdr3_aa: CSANLLAGDYREQFF
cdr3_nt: TGCAGTGCAAACCTATTAGCGGGGGACTACAGGGAGCAGTTCTTC

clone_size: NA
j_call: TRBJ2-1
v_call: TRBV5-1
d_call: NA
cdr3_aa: CASSWATGRAVEQFF
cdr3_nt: TGCGCCAGCAGCTGGGCCACCGGTCGGGCGGTTGAGCAGTTCTTC

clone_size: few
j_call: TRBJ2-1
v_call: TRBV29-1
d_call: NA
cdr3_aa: CSVEWYSYNEQFF
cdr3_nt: TGCAGCGTTGAGTGGTACTCCTACAATGAGCAGTTCTTC

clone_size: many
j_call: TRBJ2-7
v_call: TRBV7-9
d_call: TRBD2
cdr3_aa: CASSPGRGEQYF
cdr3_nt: TGTGCCAGCAGCCCGGGGAGGGGCGAGCAGTACTTC

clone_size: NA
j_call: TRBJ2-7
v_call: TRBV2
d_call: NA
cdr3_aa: CATLPPGRRYEQYF
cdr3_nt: TGTGCCACCCTGCCGCCGGGGCGTCGCTACGAGCAGTACTTC

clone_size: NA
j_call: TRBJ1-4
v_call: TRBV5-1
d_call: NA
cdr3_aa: CASSLDQEKLFF
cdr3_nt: TGCGCCAGCAGCTTGGACCAGGAAAAACTGTTTTTT

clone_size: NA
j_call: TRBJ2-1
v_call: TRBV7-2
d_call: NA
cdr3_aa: CASSLLGRHQETQFF
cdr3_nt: TGTGCCAGCAGCCTACTGGGACGGCACCAAGAGACCCAGTTCTTC

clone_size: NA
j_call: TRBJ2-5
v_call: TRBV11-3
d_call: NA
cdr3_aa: CASSLDGTVYNEQYF
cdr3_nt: TGTGCCAGCAGCTTAGATGGGACGGTATACAATGAGCAGTACTTC

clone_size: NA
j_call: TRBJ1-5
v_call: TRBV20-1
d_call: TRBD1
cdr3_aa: CSATQGGVQPQHF
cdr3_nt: TGCAGTGCAACGCAGGGGGGAGTGCAGCCCCAGCATTTT

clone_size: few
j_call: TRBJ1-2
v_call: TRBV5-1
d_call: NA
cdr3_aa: CASSLTSAAGTRGYTF
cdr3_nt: TGCGCCAGCAGCTTGACGTCCGCGGCCGGGACTCGCGGCTACACCTTC

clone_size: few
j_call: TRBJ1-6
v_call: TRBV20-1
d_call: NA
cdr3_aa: CSARDSRPALHF
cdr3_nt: TGCAGTGCTAGAGATTCCAGGCCGGCCCTCCACTTT

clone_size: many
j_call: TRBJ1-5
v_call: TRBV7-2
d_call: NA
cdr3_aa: CASSFSQGNQPQHF
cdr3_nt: TGTGCCAGCAGCTTTTCACAGGGAAATCAGCCCCAGCATTTT

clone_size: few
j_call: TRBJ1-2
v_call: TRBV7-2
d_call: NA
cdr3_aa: CASSLAVIWGAESYGYTF
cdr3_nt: TGTGCCAGCAGCTTAGCCGTAATTTGGGGGGCTGAGAGCTATGGCTACACCTTC

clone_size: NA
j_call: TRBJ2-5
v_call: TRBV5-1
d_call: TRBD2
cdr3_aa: CASSPTSGTETQYF
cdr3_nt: TGCGCCAGCAGCCCGACTAGCGGTACAGAGACCCAGTACTTC

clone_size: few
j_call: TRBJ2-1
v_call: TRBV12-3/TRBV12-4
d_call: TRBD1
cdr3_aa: CASRTGTGATEQFF
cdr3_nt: TGTGCCAGCAGGACCGGGACAGGCGCTACAGAGCAGTTCTTC

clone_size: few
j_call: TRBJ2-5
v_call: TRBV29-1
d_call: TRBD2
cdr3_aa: CSAYWGGEATQYF
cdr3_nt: TGCAGCGCCTACTGGGGAGGGGAGGCGACCCAGTACTTC

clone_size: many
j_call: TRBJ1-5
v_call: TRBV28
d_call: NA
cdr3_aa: CASSLSLGHPQHF
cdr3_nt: TGTGCCAGCAGTTTAAGTTTGGGGCACCCCCAGCATTTT

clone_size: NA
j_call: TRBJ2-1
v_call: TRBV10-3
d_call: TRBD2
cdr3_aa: CAITGTSGASSSYNEQFF
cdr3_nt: TGTGCCATCACCGGGACTAGCGGGGCCTCCTCGTCCTACAATGAGCAGTTCTTC

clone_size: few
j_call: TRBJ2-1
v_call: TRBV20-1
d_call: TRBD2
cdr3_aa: CSARDAGGVYNEQFF
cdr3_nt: TGCAGTGCTAGAGATGCGGGGGGCGTTTACAATGAGCAGTTCTTC

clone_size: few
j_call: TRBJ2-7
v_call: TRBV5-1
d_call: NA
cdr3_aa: CASSSDGPPEQYF
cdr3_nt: TGCGCCAGCAGCTCCGACGGGCCGCCCGAGCAGTACTTC

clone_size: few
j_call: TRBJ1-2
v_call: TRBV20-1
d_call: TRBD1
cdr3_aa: CSAGTGGIYGYTF
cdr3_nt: TGCAGTGCCGGGACAGGGGGGATATATGGCTACACCTTC

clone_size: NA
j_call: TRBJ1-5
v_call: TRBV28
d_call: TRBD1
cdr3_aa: CASSSTGQGVQPQHF
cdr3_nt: TGTGCCAGCAGTTCAACGGGACAGGGCGTACAGCCCCAGCATTTT

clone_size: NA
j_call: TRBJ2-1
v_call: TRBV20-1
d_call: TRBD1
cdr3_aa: CSARDGTGGLEQFF
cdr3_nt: TGCAGTGCTAGAGATGGGACAGGGGGCCTGGAGCAGTTCTTC

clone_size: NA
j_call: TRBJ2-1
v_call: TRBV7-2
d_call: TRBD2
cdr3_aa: CASSQAGESYNEQFF
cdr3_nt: TGTGCCAGCAGCCAAGCGGGGGAATCTTACAATGAGCAGTTCTTC

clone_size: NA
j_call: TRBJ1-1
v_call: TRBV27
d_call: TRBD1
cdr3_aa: CASSPGTGTFF
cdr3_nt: TGTGCCAGCAGCCCGGGGACAGGGACTTTCTTT

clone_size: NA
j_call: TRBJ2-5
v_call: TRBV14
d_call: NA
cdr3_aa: CASSRDLWSETQYF
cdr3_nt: TGTGCCAGCAGCCGGGACTTGTGGTCGGAGACCCAGTACTTC

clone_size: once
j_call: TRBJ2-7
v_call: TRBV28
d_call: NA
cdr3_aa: CASSFRGSPSYEQYF
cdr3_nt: TGTGCCAGCAGTTTTCGGGGGTCCCCCTCCTACGAGCAGTACTTC

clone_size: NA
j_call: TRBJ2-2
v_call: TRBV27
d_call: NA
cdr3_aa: CASSLFGSLGGELFF
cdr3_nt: TGTGCCAGCAGTTTATTTGGCAGCCTGGGCGGGGAGCTGTTTTTT

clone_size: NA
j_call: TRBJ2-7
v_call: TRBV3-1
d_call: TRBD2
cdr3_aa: CASSQYSGVSSNEQYF
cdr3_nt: TGTGCCAGCAGCCAATATAGCGGGGTCTCGTCCAATGAGCAGTACTTC

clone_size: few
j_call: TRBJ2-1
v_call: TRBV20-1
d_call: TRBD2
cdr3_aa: CSARDPSGGNNEQFF
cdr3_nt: TGCAGTGCTAGAGATCCTAGCGGGGGAAACAATGAGCAGTTCTTC

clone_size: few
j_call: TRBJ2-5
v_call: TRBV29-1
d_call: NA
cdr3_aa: CSVRQPNQETQYF
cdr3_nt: TGCAGCGTTCGTCAGCCAAACCAAGAGACCCAGTACTTC

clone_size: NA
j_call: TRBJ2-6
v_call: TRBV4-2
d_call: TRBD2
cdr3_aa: CASSQGFSSGATGANVLTF
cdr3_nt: TGTGCCAGCAGCCAAGGTTTTTCTAGCGGGGCTACTGGGGCCAACGTCCTGACTTTC

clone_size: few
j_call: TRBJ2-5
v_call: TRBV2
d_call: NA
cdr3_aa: CASSGGRPAVQETQYF
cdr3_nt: TGTGCCAGCAGTGGCGGCCGGCCAGCGGTACAAGAGACCCAGTACTTC